The 27 T cell receptor beta chains presented below share a single source sample, sequenced in a study of cytomegalovirus exposure and HLA in healthy donors. PCR primers comprised 60 Vbeta and 13 Jbeta primers. Only in-frame clones appear in the TCRdb table, and some are missing; sequencing was by immunoSEQ multiplex PCR. The sample contains 180,000 or so clones, 75% of which appear only once. Sequenced: PBMCs. The source of these receptors is a woman between 35 and 50 years old in good health and CMV-seropositive.

The chain uses TRBV28 and TRBJ1-1; a weak D match, TRBD1 (6 bases). The CDR3 contains 13 residues. V was trimmed by 9 bases and J by 0 bases, leaving 11 bases between them. Germline V gene data show CDR1 as MDHEN and CDR2 as SYDVKM. The CDR3 DNA is TGTGCCAGTAGGACAGACATGAACACTGAAGCTTTCTTT. This encodes CASRTDMNTEAFF.

In the case of this clone: Other DNA sequences in the sample encode the same CDR3. The gene calls are TRBV6-4 and TRBJ1-1, with D unresolved. V was cut by 3 bases and J by 0 bases, with 5 bases left in between. From germline, CDR1 is MRHNA and CDR2 SNTAGT. The CDR3 contains 13 residues. CDR3 in amino acids: CASSEAVNTEAFF. As DNA, the CDR3 is TGTGCCAGCAGTGAGGCCGTGAACACTGAAGCTTTCTTT.

The chain combines TRBV18 with TRBJ2-7; D is perhaps TRBD2 (6 bases). V lost 2 bases to trimming and J lost 4 bases, with 12 bases between them. CDR3 length: 14 residues. Germline CDR1 is KGHSH and CDR2 is LQKENI. The DNA for the CDR3 is TGTGCCAGCTCACCAGGGGCGGGATTTTACGAGCAGTACTTC. It encodes CASSPGAGFYEQYF.

J is TRBJ2-3 and V is TRBV7-8; 13 bases agree with TRBD2. Trimming at V came to 1 base and at J to 2 bases, leaving 3 bases not matched to a gene. The germline V gene has CDR1 SGHVS and CDR2 FQNEAQ. CDR3 length: 17 amino acids. The CDR3 loop reads CASSLGGLAGVTDTQYF. The CDR3 bases are TGTGCCAGCAGCTTAGGTGGACTAGCGGGAGTCACAGATACGCAGTATTTT.

The chain carries TRBV19 and TRBJ1-2; 9 bases map to TRBD1. Germline V gene lookup returns CDR1 LNHDA and CDR2 SQIVND (reference sequence). The CDR3 length is 14 residues. V shed 4 bases and J 6 bases; nucleotides not matched to a gene: 6. The CDR3 here is CASSTRTGADGYTF. The DNA of the CDR3 is TGTGCCAGTAGTACGCGGACAGGGGCAGATGGCTACACCTTC.

This chain joins TRBV7-9 and TRBJ2-2; 7 positions agree with TRBD1. Germline trimming cut 4 bases from V and 3 bases from J; bases unmatched to any gene: 8. Germline-derived CDR1 and CDR2 are SEHNR and FQNEAQ (reference sequence). CDR3 length: 16 residues. CDR3 nucleotides: TGTGCCAGCAGCTCCTACGGACAGGTGGACACCGGGGAGCTGTTTTTT. Residues: CASSSYGQVDTGELFF.

The J gene is TRBJ2-7, the V gene TRBV27, with 8 bases fitting TRBD1. V lost 10 bases and J lost 6; bases outside the gene matches: 14. Germline values: CDR1 MNHEY, CDR2 SMNVEV (reference sequence). The CDR3 totals 14 residues. For the CDR3, the DNA is TGTGCCACTAACTCCGGGACAGGTCCCTGCGAGCAGTACTTC. Its protein is CATNSGTGPCEQYF.

This clone was counted between two and nine times. The chain recombines TRBV19 with TRBJ1-2; 8 nucleotides align to TRBD1. CDR1 is LNHDA, CDR2 SQIVND, per germline (reference sequence). Germline trimming cut 3 bases from V and 8 bases from J; bases unmatched to any gene: 8. CDR3 size: 14 residues. For the CDR3, the DNA is TGTGCCAGTAGTATGGGACAGGTGAACTTCGGCTACACCTTC. This sequence encodes CASSMGQVNFGYTF.

This clone was seen a few times. The chain uses TRBV6-4 and TRBJ2-1, with 7 bases aligning to TRBD2. This CDR3 region has 15 residues. The junction had 0 bases not matched to a gene; V was cut back by 1 base and J by 0 bases. Germline assignment: CDR1 MRHNA and CDR2 SNTAGT. The CDR3 DNA reads as TGTGCCAGCAGTGACTTAGCGGGCTCCTACAATGAGCAGTTCTTC. This codes for CASSDLAGSYNEQFF.

CDR3 bases: TGCGCCAGCAGTGACGTTGGGGGCAACAATGAGCAGTTCTTC. It codes for CASSDVGGNNEQFF. The rearrangement links TRBV10-2 to TRBJ2-1, with a tentative D call TRBD1 (6 bases). Trimming took off 3 bases at V and 5 bases at J, with 11 bases between the two ends. CDR1 is WSHSY, CDR2 SAAADI, per germline. The CDR3 is made up of 14 amino acids.

This clone was recorded only once. V and J are TRBV20-1 and TRBJ1-6; D unresolved. V lost 1 base to trimming and J lost 16 bases, with 11 bases between them. The CDR3 spans 11 residues. From germline, CDR1 is DFQATT and CDR2 SNEGSKA (reference sequence). CDR3 protein: CSARGQVTLHF. As DNA, the CDR3 is TGCAGTGCTAGAGGGCAGGTCACGCTCCACTTT.

The chain joins TRBV7-2 to TRBJ1-1, with D hard to call. The CDR3 is 13 amino acids. V shed 7 bases and J shed 8 bases, with 17 bases lying between them. CDR1 SGHTA and CDR2 FQGNSA come from the germline V gene. The CDR3 loop is CASTQQAQREAFF. The CDR3 nucleotides are TGTGCCAGCACCCAACAAGCGCAAAGGGAAGCTTTCTTT.

The V and J genes are TRBV11-1 and TRBJ2-1; 9 bases match TRBD2. CDR1 is SGHAT, CDR2 FQDESV, per germline (reference sequence). The trim removed 5 bases at V and 5 bases at J, leaving 7 bases unmatched. The CDR3 runs 15 residues. The CDR3, as DNA: TGTGCCAGCAGCAAGACTAGCGGAGCGCACAATGAGCAGTTCTTC. This gives the protein CASSKTSGAHNEQFF.

This rearrangement joins TRBV7-3 to TRBJ2-1; D is unclear. Germline V lookup: CDR1 SGHTA, CDR2 FQGTGA. The CDR3 is 15 amino acids. The ends were cut back, 4 bases at V and 2 bases at J, with 12 bases in the middle. CDR3: CASSSQVAPYNEQFF. The CDR3 DNA follows: TGTGCCAGCAGCTCCCAAGTGGCCCCCTACAATGAGCAGTTCTTC.

The chain combines TRBV7-9 with TRBJ1-4, with 7 nucleotides matching TRBD1. Germline-derived CDR1 and CDR2 are SEHNR and FQNEAQ (reference sequence). This CDR3 is 13 amino acids long. Trimming took 5 bases from V and 8 from J; bases not matched to a gene: 5. The CDR3, as DNA: TGTGCCAGCAGCATGGGACAGTGGGAAAAACTGTTTTTT. Protein sequence: CASSMGQWEKLFF.

CDR3 loop: CASSAGSSYNEQFF. CDR3 sequence (DNA): TGTGCCAGCAGCGCGGGAAGCTCATACAATGAGCAGTTCTTC. The chain recombines TRBV11-3 with TRBJ2-1; D possibly corresponds to TRBD2 (6 bases). The CDR3 has 14 residues. Germline V gene data show CDR1 as SGHNT and CDR2 as YENEEA. V was clipped by 5 bases and J by 4 bases, with 12 bases between them.

V is TRBV27 and J is TRBJ1-4; maybe TRBD1 (6 bases). Looked up from germline, CDR1 is MNHEY and CDR2 is SMNVEV (reference sequence). V lost 2 bases and J 8 bases, leaving 12 bases between the germline ends. The CDR3 totals 14 residues. DNA of the CDR3: TGTGCCAGCAGTTTAAACAGGGTTGAGGAAAAACTGTTTTTT. This codes for CASSLNRVEEKLFF.

The rearrangement uses TRBV6-1 and TRBJ1-1; perhaps TRBD1 as D (5 bases). V lost 10 bases and J lost 0, with 12 bases in between. The CDR3 loop spans 13 amino acids. The germline CDR1 and CDR2 sequences are MNHNS and SASEGT. The CDR3 protein is CATQDNLNTEAFF. In DNA form, the CDR3 reads TGTGCCACCCAGGACAATTTGAACACTGAAGCTTTCTTT.

The rearrangement links TRBV18 to TRBJ2-7, with 8 bases aligning to TRBD1. In germline, CDR1 is KGHSH, CDR2 LQKENI. V was pared by 4 bases and J by 0 bases, with 8 bases of the junction left unmatched. CDR3 length: 16 amino acids. This CDR3 is CASSLALTGGSYEQYF. The CDR3 DNA follows: TGTGCCAGCTCACTAGCCCTTACAGGGGGCTCCTACGAGCAGTACTTC.

The CDR3 spells CASSLEAGEVNTQYF. The CDR3, as DNA: TGTGCCAGCAGCTTAGAGGCGGGAGAGGTGAATACGCAGTATTTT. J is TRBJ2-3 and V is TRBV7-8, with TRBD2 matching 7 bases. Germline-derived CDR1 and CDR2 are SGHVS and FQNEAQ. Losses at the gene ends were 1 base for V and 7 bases for J; bases not matched to a gene: 8. This CDR3 spans 15 amino acids.

J is TRBJ1-2 and V is TRBV28; 9 bases agree with TRBD1. V was pared by 8 bases and J by 8 bases, with 15 bases of the junction left unmatched. CDR1 is MDHEN and CDR2 is SYDVKM in the germline V gene. CDR3 length: 15 residues. The CDR3 sequence is CASYDGTGFLYGYTF. CDR3 DNA sequence: TGTGCCAGCTACGACGGGACAGGGTTTCTCTACGGCTACACCTTC.

This clone has only one observation. The chain uses TRBV7-8 and TRBJ2-7; 7 bases fit TRBD1. V trimming: 5 bases; J trimming: 2 bases; junction bases outside the gene matches: 6. Germline CDR1 and CDR2: SGHVS and FQNEAQ. This CDR3 is 14 amino acids long. The CDR3 protein is CASSQTGFPYEQYF. CDR3 in DNA: TGTGCCAGCAGCCAGACAGGGTTTCCCTACGAGCAGTACTTC.

This clone has just one count. The rearrangement links TRBV19 to TRBJ2-1; 9 bases match TRBD2. Germline CDR1 is LNHDA and CDR2 is SQIVND (reference sequence). The CDR3 contains 16 residues. V trimming: 1 base; J trimming: 8 bases; junction bases outside the gene matches: 9. Here the CDR3 reads CASSIGGGRALDEQFF. The DNA for the CDR3 is TGTGCCAGTAGTATAGGTGGCGGGAGGGCCCTCGATGAGCAGTTCTTC.

The chain links TRBV5-1 to TRBJ2-7; D gene ambiguous. The CDR3 length is 13 residues. The V end lost 8 bases, the J end lost 1 base, and 13 bases lay between the germline ends. Germline V gene data show CDR1 as SGHRS and CDR2 as YFSETQ. For the CDR3, the DNA is TGCGCCAGTAGAACAGACGCTTCCTACGAGCAGTACTTC. It specifies CASRTDASYEQYF.

The chain uses TRBV7-9 and TRBJ2-7; D may be TRBD2 (6 bases). Per the germline V gene, CDR1 is SEHNR and CDR2 is FQNEAQ (reference sequence). This CDR3 has 15 amino acids. V was trimmed by 1 base and J by 4 bases, leaving 14 bases between them. CDR3 coding DNA: TGTGCCAGCAGCTTAGGGGCCCTACTAGCTTACGAGCAGTACTTC. Translation: CASSLGALLAYEQYF.

The CDR3 reads CASSEGATYEQYF. The DNA for the CDR3 is TGTGCCAGCAGTGAAGGGGCCACCTACGAGCAGTACTTC. The chain has TRBV25-1 and TRBJ2-7, with a weak D call TRBD1 (5 bases). V lost 2 bases, J lost 2 bases, and 7 bases lay in between. CDR3 length: 13 amino acids. In germline, CDR1 is MGHDK, CDR2 SYGVNS.

This chain uses TRBV7-2 with TRBJ2-7; TRBD2 agrees at 10 bases. Per germline, CDR1 SGHTA and CDR2 FQGNSA. The CDR3 spans 14 residues. The trim removed 6 bases at V and 3 bases at J, leaving 5 bases unmatched. The CDR3 loop reads CASRPSGSIYEQYF. The CDR3 DNA is TGTGCCAGCAGACCTAGCGGGAGCATCTACGAGCAGTACTTC.